A single sample is the source of the 31 T cell receptor beta chains below, sequenced in a study of cytomegalovirus exposure and HLA in healthy donors. PCR used 60 Vbeta primers and 13 Jbeta primers. Some clones are missing from TCRdb's copy, which holds only in-frame ones; the method was immunoSEQ multiplex PCR. Here the sample spans 160,000 or so clones, 81% being singletons. Sequenced material: PBMCs. All receptors derive from a man between 45 and 60 years old in good health and CMV-seropositive.

The chain couples TRBV21-1 to TRBJ1-2; whether TRBD1, the table's D call, matches the DNA was not checked. TRBV21-1 is marked as a pseudogene. This CDR3 has 15 amino acids. The CDR3 bases are TGTGCCAGCAGCAAAGCCTCCGGGACAGTGCATGGCTACACCTTC. Amino acids: CASSKASGTVHGYTF.

V usage is TRBV6-6 and J usage is TRBJ1-5; 8 bases align to TRBD1. CDR1 MNHNY and CDR2 SVGAGI come from the germline V gene (reference sequence). Trimming removed 6 bases from V and 5 bases from J; junction bases left unmatched: 12. The CDR3 runs 16 residues. The CDR3 DNA reads as TGTGCCAGCAGATACACAGGGGGAATTCTACATCAGCCCCAGCATTTT. It specifies CASRYTGGILHQPQHF.

This clone has only one observation. The CDR3 DNA sequence: TGTGCCAGCTCACCCTCCCAGCGGGACTATGGCTACACCTTC. It yields the protein CASSPSQRDYGYTF. This chain uses TRBV18 with TRBJ1-2, with unresolved D. The germline CDR1 and CDR2 sequences are KGHSH and LQKENI. The CDR3 covers 14 residues. The V and J ends lost 3 bases and 3 bases respectively, with 11 bases between them.

The chain couples TRBV6-1 to TRBJ1-5; D gene unclear. This CDR3 has 16 amino acids. The ends were cut back, 4 bases at V and 5 bases at J, with 18 bases in the middle. The germline CDR1 and CDR2 sequences are MNHNS and SASEGT. CDR3 amino acids: CASSAAVGEAYQPQHF. CDR3 in DNA: TGTGCCAGCAGTGCTGCCGTCGGAGAGGCTTATCAGCCCCAGCATTTT.

This clone occurred a few times. The CDR3 protein is CSARGDFGAFF. The CDR3 DNA reads as TGCAGTGCTAGAGGGGACTTCGGAGCTTTCTTT. V gene TRBV20-1 combines with J gene TRBJ1-1; the D gene is possibly TRBD1 (5 bases). Trimming removed 1 base from V and 10 bases from J, with 10 bases in between. The CDR3 runs 11 residues. Germline-derived CDR1 and CDR2 are DFQATT and SNEGSKA (reference sequence).

The V call is TRBV5-1, the J call TRBJ1-5; a possible D gene is TRBD1 (5 bases). This CDR3 is 15 amino acids long. V gave up 5 bases and J gave up 2 bases, with 14 bases separating them. Germline lookup yields CDR1 SGHRS and CDR2 YFSETQ. The CDR3 loop reads CASSWGEGRNQPQHF. The CDR3 region has the DNA TGCGCCAGCAGTTGGGGGGAGGGCCGCAATCAGCCCCAGCATTTT.

This clone appeared a single time. This chain's CDR3 is CAWSVRTSGLETQYF. CDR3 nucleotide sequence: TGTGCCTGGAGTGTGCGGACTAGCGGGCTCGAGACCCAGTACTTC. The chain recombines TRBV30 with TRBJ2-5; TRBD2 matches 11 bases. The V segment lost 0 bases and the J segment 5 bases; nucleotides outside the gene matches: 5. The CDR3 sequence is 15 residues long. The germline CDR1 and CDR2 sequences are GTSNPN and SVGIG (reference sequence).

This clone was seen more than once but under ten times. V usage is TRBV4-1 and J usage is TRBJ1-2; the match to TRBD1 covers 12 bases. V dropped 9 bases and J dropped 6; count of bases not matched to a gene: 14. The CDR3 spans 16 residues. Germline lookup yields CDR1 MGHRA and CDR2 YSYEKL. CDR3 DNA sequence: TGCGCCAGTACCCCGGGACAGGGGGCGAGATGGGATGGCTACACCTTC. It specifies CASTPGQGARWDGYTF.

The gene calls are TRBV15 and TRBJ1-5; D unclear. Deletions cut 3 bases from V and 3 bases from J, with 15 bases between. This CDR3 has 16 residues. Germline V gene data show CDR1 as LNHNV and CDR2 as YYDKDF (reference sequence). This CDR3 is CATSSEDRGFNQPQHF. Written as DNA, the CDR3 is TGTGCCACCAGCAGCGAGGATCGGGGTTTCAATCAGCCCCAGCATTTT.

The chain joins TRBV14 to TRBJ2-5, with 7 positions matching TRBD1. The germline gives CDR1 SGHDN, CDR2 FVKESK. Unmatched junction bases numbered 13, after V lost 5 bases and J lost 4 bases. This CDR3 has 16 amino acids. CDR3 region: CASSFHRGYELETQYF. The CDR3 nucleotides are TGTGCCAGCAGCTTTCACAGGGGATATGAATTAGAGACCCAGTACTTC.

The chain links TRBV2 to TRBJ1-2; TRBD1 agrees at 8 bases. J lost 5 bases, V lost 4 bases, and 3 bases had no gene match. The CDR3 consists of 13 residues. CDR1 is SNHLY and CDR2 is FYNNEI in the germline V gene. CDR3 in amino acids: CASSAGQVYGYTF. For the CDR3, the DNA is TGTGCCAGCAGTGCGGGACAGGTTTATGGCTACACCTTC.

The V gene is TRBV18, the J gene TRBJ2-1; maybe TRBD1 (7 bases). This CDR3 contains 15 residues. Germline CDR1 KGHSH, CDR2 LQKENI. Trimming cost V 6 bases and J 10 bases, with 22 bases left between them. The CDR3 coding sequence is TGTGCCAGCTCCCCCATAGAACTTCCAGGGGGGGAGCAGTTCTTC. This codes for CASSPIELPGGEQFF.

V is TRBV20-1 and J is TRBJ2-1; 7 bases fit TRBD2. The CDR3 is 11 residues long. From germline, CDR1 is DFQATT and CDR2 SNEGSKA (reference sequence). The J segment lost 13 bases and the V segment lost 4 bases, leaving 7 bases of the junction unmatched. The CDR3 DNA is TGCAGTGCTAAGCGGGAACCCTCCCAGTTCTTC. Its protein is CSAKREPSQFF.

This CDR3 reads CRDNSNYGYTF. The CDR3 DNA reads as TGCAGGGACAATTCTAACTATGGCTACACCTTC. The V gene is TRBV20-1, the J gene TRBJ1-2, with TRBD1 as a possible D gene (5 bases). Germline loops: CDR1 DFQATT, CDR2 SNEGSKA (reference sequence). The CDR3 sequence is 11 residues long.

CDR3 loop: CASSYRVGLYEQYF. The CDR3 DNA reads as TGTGCCAGCAGCTACAGGGTAGGGCTTTACGAGCAGTACTTC. This chain links TRBV6-1 with TRBJ2-7; D is possibly TRBD1 (6 bases). The CDR3 length is 14 residues. Trimming cost V 6 bases and J 4 bases, with 16 bases left between them. Germline-derived CDR1 and CDR2 are MNHNS and SASEGT.

The chain has TRBV4-2 and TRBJ1-2, with D possibly matching TRBD1 (6 bases). CDR1 LGHNA and CDR2 YNFKEQ come from the germline V gene. V was pared by 1 base and J by 7 bases, with 13 bases between. The CDR3 totals 14 residues. DNA of the CDR3: TGTGCCAGCAGCCAAGGTGACAGGAAAAGTGGCTACACCTTC. Protein product: CASSQGDRKSGYTF.

V gene TRBV9 combines with J gene TRBJ2-2; TRBD2 might be the D (6 bases). The CDR3 has 16 amino acids. V shed 0 bases and J shed 4 bases, with 13 bases lying between them. The V gene's germline CDR1 is SGDLS and CDR2 YYNGEE. The CDR3 nucleotides are TGTGCCAGCAGCGTAGTGGCTAGCGTGAGCACCGGGGAGCTGTTTTTT. Encoded protein: CASSVVASVSTGELFF. The full variable domain, in which reference TRBV9 and TRBJ2-2 provide the parts outside the CDR3, is DSGVTQTPKHLITATGQRVTLRCSPRSGDLSVYWYQQSLDQGLQFLIQYYNGEERAKGNILERFSAQQFPDLHSELNLSSLELGDSALYFCASSVVASVSTGELFFGEGSRLTVL.

This clone showed up just a few times. V usage is TRBV11-1 and J usage is TRBJ2-5; D not certain. Germline CDR1 is SGHAT and CDR2 is FQDESV (reference sequence). The length of the CDR3 is 14 residues. Trimming took off 0 bases at V and 5 bases at J, with 10 bases between the two ends. The CDR3 spells CASSLASGYETQYF. The CDR3 DNA reads TGTGCCAGCAGCTTAGCTTCCGGGTATGAGACCCAGTACTTC.

This clone occurred once. The chain employs TRBV7-9 and TRBJ2-7; 9 positions agree with TRBD1. The V gene end was trimmed by 1 base and the J gene end by 5 bases; junction bases not matched to a gene: 6. Germline V gene sequence: CDR1 SEHNR, CDR2 FQNEAQ (reference sequence). The CDR3 has 15 residues. The CDR3 DNA sequence: TGTGCCAGCAGCTTAGATGGGACAGGGCGCCACGAGCAGTACTTC. Its protein is CASSLDGTGRHEQYF.

This chain joins TRBV10-1 and TRBJ2-5, with 9 bases lining up with TRBD2. V was pared by 6 bases and J by 7 bases, with 12 bases of the junction left unmatched. This CDR3 contains 15 residues. CDR1 is WNHNN, CDR2 SYGVQD, per germline (reference sequence). DNA of the CDR3: TGCGCCAGCAGGGGGTTAGCGGGGGCCCGGGGGACCCAGTACTTC. It translates to CASRGLAGARGTQYF.

This clone has only a few counts. Other DNA sequences of this sample code for an identical CDR3. The chain employs TRBV11-3 and TRBJ2-1; D uncertain. Per germline, CDR1 SGHNT and CDR2 YENEEA. The CDR3 totals 13 residues. The ends were cut back, 1 base at V and 4 bases at J, with 5 bases in the middle. The chain's CDR3 is CASSLAAYNEQFF. CDR3 coding DNA: TGTGCCAGCAGCTTAGCTGCGTACAATGAGCAGTTCTTC.

This clone is a singleton in its sample. The chain carries TRBV7-2 and TRBJ2-3; TRBD1 is a possible D gene (7 bases). Germline loops: CDR1 SGHTA, CDR2 FQGNSA. The CDR3 is made up of 16 amino acids. V lost 1 base to trimming and J lost 4 bases, with 15 bases between them. The CDR3 DNA reads as TGTGCCAGCAGCTTAGAAGGGGCCAGGGGGGCAGATACGCAGTATTTT. Its protein product is CASSLEGARGADTQYF.

The chain couples TRBV7-9 to TRBJ1-5; D perhaps matches TRBD1 (6 bases). CDR3 length equals 16 residues. Germline CDR1 reads SEHNR; CDR2 reads FQNEAQ (reference sequence). The V gene lost 5 bases and the J gene lost 4 bases, with 18 bases spanning the gap. CDR3: CASSATQGTPNQPQHF. The CDR3 DNA follows: TGTGCCAGCAGCGCAACGCAGGGGACCCCGAATCAGCCCCAGCATTTT.

V is TRBV5-4 and J is TRBJ2-3; 7 nucleotides match TRBD1. Germline V CDR1 and CDR2: SGHNT, YYREEE (reference sequence). The CDR3 spans 15 residues. With 3 bases clipped from V and 1 base from J, the junction kept 5 bases outside the gene matches. The CDR3 is CASSSTGAGTDTQYF. CDR3 sequence (DNA): TGTGCCAGCAGCTCCACAGGGGCCGGCACAGATACGCAGTATTTT.

This chain connects TRBV2 to TRBJ2-3, with 7 bases fitting TRBD2. The CDR3 runs to 14 residues. After removal of 4 bases from V and 2 bases from J, the junction contained 3 bases not matched to a gene. Germline assignment: CDR1 SNHLY and CDR2 FYNNEI. CDR3 bases: TGTGCCAGCAGTGGGCGGGAGCTCACAGATACGCAGTATTTT. Protein product: CASSGRELTDTQYF.

The rearrangement uses TRBV4-1 and TRBJ2-3, with a weak D call TRBD2 (5 bases). This CDR3 contains 16 residues. Trimming left V 0 bases short and J 4 bases short, with 14 bases between. Per the germline V gene, CDR1 is MGHRA and CDR2 is YSYEKL. The CDR3 region is CASSQDALAGSDTQYF. The CDR3 DNA is TGCGCCAGCAGCCAAGACGCCCTAGCAGGATCAGATACGCAGTATTTT.

This chain uses TRBV30 with TRBJ2-3, with 7 bases aligning to TRBD2. The CDR3 length is 16 residues. CDR1 is GTSNPN and CDR2 is SVGIG in the germline V gene (reference sequence). J was trimmed by 0 bases and V by 3 bases; bases with no gene match: 9. The CDR3 loop is CAWRRREKPSTDTQYF. In DNA, the CDR3 is TGTGCCTGGAGGCGGCGGGAGAAACCTAGCACAGATACGCAGTATTTT.

The chain combines TRBV12-5 with TRBJ2-3, with a tentative D call TRBD2 (5 bases). The germline gives CDR1 LGHNT, CDR2 FRNRAP. The CDR3 is 13 residues long. CDR3 nucleotide sequence: TGTGCCACGCCCGGACTGCCCCAAGATACGCAGTATTTT. Protein sequence: CATPGLPQDTQYF. Variable domain in full (rest from reference TRBV12-5 and TRBJ2-3): DARVTQTPRHKVTEMGQEVTMRCQPILGHNTVFWYRQTMMQGLELLAYFRNRAPLDDSGMPKDRFSAEMPDATLATLKIQPSEPRDSAVYFCATPGLPQDTQYFGPGTRLTVL.

V is TRBV29-1 and J is TRBJ1-1; D is possibly TRBD1 (6 bases). The V end lost 2 bases, the J end lost 0 bases, and 7 bases lay between the germline ends. CDR3 length: 13 residues. The germline V gene has CDR1 SQVTM and CDR2 ANQGSEA. The CDR3 reads CSVERGLNTEAFF. CDR3 bases: TGCAGCGTTGAAAGGGGGTTGAACACTGAAGCTTTCTTT.

J is TRBJ2-7 and V is TRBV28; weak D call: TRBD1 (6 bases). CDR1 and CDR2 (germline): MDHEN, SYDVKM. V lost 7 bases to trimming and J lost 4 bases, with 23 bases between them. This CDR3 has 16 residues. The DNA of the CDR3 is TGTGCCAGCACCCTCTCGGGCAGGGGTAATGATTACGAGCAGTACTTC. Translating it yields CASTLSGRGNDYEQYF.

The chain carries TRBV27 and TRBJ2-3, with 7 bases identical to TRBD2. Germline trimming cut 3 bases from V and 7 bases from J; bases unmatched to any gene: 4. CDR3 length equals 13 residues. Per the germline V gene, CDR1 is MNHEY and CDR2 is SMNVEV (reference sequence). Here the CDR3 reads CASSLSSGNTQYF. DNA for the CDR3: TGTGCCAGCAGTTTGTCTAGCGGCAATACGCAGTATTTT.